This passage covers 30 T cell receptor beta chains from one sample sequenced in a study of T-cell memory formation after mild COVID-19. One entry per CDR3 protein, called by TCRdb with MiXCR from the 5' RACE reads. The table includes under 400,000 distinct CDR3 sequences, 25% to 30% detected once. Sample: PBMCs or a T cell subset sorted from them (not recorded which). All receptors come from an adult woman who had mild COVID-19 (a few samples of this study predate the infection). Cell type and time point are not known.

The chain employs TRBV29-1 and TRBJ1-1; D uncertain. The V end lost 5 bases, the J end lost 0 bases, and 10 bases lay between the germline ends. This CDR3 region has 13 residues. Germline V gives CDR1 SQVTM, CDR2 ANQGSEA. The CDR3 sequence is CSVSKYMNTEAFF. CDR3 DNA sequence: TGCAGCGTTTCCAAGTACATGAACACTGAAGCTTTCTTT.

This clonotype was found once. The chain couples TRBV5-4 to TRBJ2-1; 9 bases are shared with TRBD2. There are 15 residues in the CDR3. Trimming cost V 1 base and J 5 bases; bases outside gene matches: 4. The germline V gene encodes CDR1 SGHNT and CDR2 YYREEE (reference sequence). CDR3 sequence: CASSLPLAGHNEQFF. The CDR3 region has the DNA TGTGCCAGCAGCTTGCCCCTAGCGGGACACAATGAGCAGTTCTTC.

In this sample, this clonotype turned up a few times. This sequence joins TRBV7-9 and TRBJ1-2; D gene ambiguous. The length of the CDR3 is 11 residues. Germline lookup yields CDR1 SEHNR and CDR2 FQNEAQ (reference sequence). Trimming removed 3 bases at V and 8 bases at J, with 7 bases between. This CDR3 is CASSFGEGYTF. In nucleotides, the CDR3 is TGTGCCAGCAGCTTCGGGGAAGGCTACACCTTC.

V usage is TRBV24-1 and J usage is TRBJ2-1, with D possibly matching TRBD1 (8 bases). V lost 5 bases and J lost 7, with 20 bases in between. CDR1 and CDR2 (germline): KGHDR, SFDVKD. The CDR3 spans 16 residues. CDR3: CATSAYRGGSGNEQFF. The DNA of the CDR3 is TGTGCCACCAGTGCCTACAGGGGGGGATCGGGGAATGAGCAGTTCTTC.

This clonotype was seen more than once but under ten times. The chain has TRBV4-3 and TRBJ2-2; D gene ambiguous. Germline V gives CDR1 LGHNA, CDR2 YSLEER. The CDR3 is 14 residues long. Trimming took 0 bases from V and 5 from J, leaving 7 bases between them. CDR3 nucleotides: TGCGCCAGCAGCCAAGATAGGGCTACCGGGGAGCTGTTTTTT. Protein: CASSQDRATGELFF.

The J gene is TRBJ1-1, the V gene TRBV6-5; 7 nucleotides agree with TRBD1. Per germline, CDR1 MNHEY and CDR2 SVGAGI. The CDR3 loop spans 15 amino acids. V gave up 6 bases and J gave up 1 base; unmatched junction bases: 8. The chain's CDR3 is CASSNSNRGNTEAFF. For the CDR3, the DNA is TGTGCCAGCAGCAACTCCAACAGGGGGAACACTGAAGCTTTCTTT.

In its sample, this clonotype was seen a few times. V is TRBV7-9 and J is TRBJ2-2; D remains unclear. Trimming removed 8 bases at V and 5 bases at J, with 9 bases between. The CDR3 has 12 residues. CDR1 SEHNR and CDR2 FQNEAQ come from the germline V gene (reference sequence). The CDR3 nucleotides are TGTGCCAGCGGTACAGAGACCGGGGAGCTGTTTTTT. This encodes CASGTETGELFF.

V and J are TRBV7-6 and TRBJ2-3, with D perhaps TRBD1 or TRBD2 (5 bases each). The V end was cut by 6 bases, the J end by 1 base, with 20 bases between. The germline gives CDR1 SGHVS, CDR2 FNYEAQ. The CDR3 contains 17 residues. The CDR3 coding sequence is TGTGCCAGCAGTCTCCGGGACGGCCATATTGGCACAGATACGCAGTATTTT. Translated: CASSLRDGHIGTDTQYF. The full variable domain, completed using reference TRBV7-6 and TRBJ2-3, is GAGVSQSPRYKVTKRGQDVALRCDPISGHVSLYWYRQALGQGPEFLTYFNYEAQQDKSGLPNDRFSAERPEGSISTLTIQRTEQRDSAMYRCASSLRDGHIGTDTQYFGPGTRLTVL.

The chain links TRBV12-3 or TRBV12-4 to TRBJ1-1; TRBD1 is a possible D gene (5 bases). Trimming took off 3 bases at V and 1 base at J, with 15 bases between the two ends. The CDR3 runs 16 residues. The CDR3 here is CASSFGGGGKNTEAFF. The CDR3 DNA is TGTGCCAGCAGTTTCGGCGGGGGGGGGAAGAACACTGAAGCTTTCTTT.

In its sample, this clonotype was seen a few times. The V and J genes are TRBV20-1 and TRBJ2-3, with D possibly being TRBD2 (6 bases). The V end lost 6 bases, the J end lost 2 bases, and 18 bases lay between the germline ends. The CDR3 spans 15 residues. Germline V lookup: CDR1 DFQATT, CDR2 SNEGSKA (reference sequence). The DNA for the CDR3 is TGCAGTGCCCGCCTTCCGGGACTTACCACAGATACGCAGTATTTT. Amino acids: CSARLPGLTTDTQYF.

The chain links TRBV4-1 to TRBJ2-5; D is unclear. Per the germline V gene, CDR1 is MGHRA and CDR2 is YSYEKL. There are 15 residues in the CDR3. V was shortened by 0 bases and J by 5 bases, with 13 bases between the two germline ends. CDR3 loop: CASSQDEKGFETQYF. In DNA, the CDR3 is TGCGCCAGCAGCCAAGACGAGAAGGGCTTTGAGACCCAGTACTTC.

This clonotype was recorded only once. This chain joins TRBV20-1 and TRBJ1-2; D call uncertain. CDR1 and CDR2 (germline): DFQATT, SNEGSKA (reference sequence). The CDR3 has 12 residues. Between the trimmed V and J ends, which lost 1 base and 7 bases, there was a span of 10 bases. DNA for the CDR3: TGCAGTGCTAGAGGCAGGTTTAGTGGCTACACCTTC. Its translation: CSARGRFSGYTF.

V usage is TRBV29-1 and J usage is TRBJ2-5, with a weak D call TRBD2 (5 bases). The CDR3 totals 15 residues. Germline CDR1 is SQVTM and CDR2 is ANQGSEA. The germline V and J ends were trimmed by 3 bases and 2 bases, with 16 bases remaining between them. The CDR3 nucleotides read TGCAGCGTTGATTTAGCCGTTAGCGCTCAAGAGACCCAGTACTTC. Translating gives CSVDLAVSAQETQYF.

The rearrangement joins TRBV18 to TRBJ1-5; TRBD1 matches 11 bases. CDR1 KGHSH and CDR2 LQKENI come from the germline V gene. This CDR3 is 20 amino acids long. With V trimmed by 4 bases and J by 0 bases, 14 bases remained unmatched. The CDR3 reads CASSLYGQGAKSGSNQPQHF. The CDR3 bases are TGTGCCAGCTCACTCTATGGACAGGGGGCAAAATCGGGTAGCAATCAGCCCCAGCATTTT.

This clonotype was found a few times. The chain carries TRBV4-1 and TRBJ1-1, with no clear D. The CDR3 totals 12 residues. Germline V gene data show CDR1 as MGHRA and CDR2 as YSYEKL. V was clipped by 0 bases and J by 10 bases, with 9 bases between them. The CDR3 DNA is TGCGCCAGCAGCCAAGATGGGGTGGTAGCTTTCTTT. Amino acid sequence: CASSQDGVVAFF.

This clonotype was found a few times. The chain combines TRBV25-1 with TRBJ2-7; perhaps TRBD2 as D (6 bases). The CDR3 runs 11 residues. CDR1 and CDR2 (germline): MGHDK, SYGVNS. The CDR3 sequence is CASGPGHEQYF. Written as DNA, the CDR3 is TGTGCTAGCGGACCGGGCCACGAGCAGTACTTC.

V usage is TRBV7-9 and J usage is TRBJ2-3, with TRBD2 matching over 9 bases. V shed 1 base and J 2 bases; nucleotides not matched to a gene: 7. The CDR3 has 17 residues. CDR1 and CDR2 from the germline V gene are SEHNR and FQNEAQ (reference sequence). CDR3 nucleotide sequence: TGTGCCAGCAGCTTAGGCCTCAGCGGGGGGCCCACAGATACGCAGTATTTT. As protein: CASSLGLSGGPTDTQYF.

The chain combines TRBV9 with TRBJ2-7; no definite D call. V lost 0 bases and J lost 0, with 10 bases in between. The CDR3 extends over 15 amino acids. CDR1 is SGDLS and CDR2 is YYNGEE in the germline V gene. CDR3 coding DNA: TGTGCCAGCAGCGTAGGATCATCGGTCTCCTACGAGCAGTACTTC. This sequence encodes CASSVGSSVSYEQYF.

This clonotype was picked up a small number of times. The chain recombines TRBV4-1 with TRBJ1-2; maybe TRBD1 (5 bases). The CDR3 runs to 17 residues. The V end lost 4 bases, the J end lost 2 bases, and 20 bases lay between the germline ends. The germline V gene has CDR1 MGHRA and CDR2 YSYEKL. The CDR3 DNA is TGCGCCAGCAGCCTTAGGGCTCATAGTGGGGCGAACTATGGCTACACCTTC. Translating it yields CASSLRAHSGANYGYTF.

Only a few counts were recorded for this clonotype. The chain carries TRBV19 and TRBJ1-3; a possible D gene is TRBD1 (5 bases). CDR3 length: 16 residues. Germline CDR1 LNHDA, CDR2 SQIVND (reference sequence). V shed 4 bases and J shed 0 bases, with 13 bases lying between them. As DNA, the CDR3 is TGTGCCAGTAGTACCCCGGGACCGCTCTCTGGAAACACCATATATTTT. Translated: CASSTPGPLSGNTIYF.

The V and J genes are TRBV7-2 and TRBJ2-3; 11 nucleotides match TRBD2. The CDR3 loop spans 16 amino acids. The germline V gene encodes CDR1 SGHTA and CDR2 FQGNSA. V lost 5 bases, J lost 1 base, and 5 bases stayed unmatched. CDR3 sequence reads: CASSIFSGRGTDTQYF. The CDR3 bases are TGTGCCAGCAGCATTTTTAGCGGGAGGGGCACAGATACGCAGTATTTT.

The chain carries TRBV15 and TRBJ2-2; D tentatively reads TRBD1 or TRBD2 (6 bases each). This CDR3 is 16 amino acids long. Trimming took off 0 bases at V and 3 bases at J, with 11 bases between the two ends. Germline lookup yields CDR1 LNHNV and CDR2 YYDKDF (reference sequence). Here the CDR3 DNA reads TGTGCCACCAGCAGAGATGGAGGGGGAGACACCGGGGAGCTGTTTTTT. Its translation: CATSRDGGGDTGELFF.

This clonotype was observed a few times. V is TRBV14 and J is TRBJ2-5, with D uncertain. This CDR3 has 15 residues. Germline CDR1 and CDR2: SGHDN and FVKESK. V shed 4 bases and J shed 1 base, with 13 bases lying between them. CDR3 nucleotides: TGTGCCAGCAGCCCCCGGTGGGGTGTCCAAGAGACCCAGTACTTC. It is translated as CASSPRWGVQETQYF. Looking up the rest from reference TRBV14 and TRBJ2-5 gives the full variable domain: EAGVTQFPSHSVIEKGQTVTLRCDPISGHDNLYWYRRVMGKEIKFLLHFVKESKQDESGMPNNRFLAERTGGTYSTLKVQPAELEDSGVYFCASSPRWGVQETQYFGPGTRLLVL.

The CDR3 region is CASSEAISTDTQYF. Written as DNA, the CDR3 is TGTGCCAGCAGTGAAGCAATTAGCACAGATACGCAGTATTTT. This rearrangement joins TRBV2 to TRBJ2-3; no reliable D call. Germline V gene sequence: CDR1 SNHLY, CDR2 FYNNEI. Trimming shortened V by 0 bases and J by 0 bases, and 4 bases separated the two germline ends. The length of the CDR3 is 14 residues.

The DNA for the CDR3 is TGTGCCAGCAGCTTAACGCTTTGGGGGCAGGACAATGAGCAGTTCTTC. It yields the protein CASSLTLWGQDNEQFF. The rearrangement links TRBV7-2 to TRBJ2-1; tentative D call: TRBD1 (6 bases). Trimming cost V 2 bases and J 5 bases, with 16 bases left between them. Per germline, CDR1 SGHTA and CDR2 FQGNSA. The CDR3 is made up of 16 amino acids.

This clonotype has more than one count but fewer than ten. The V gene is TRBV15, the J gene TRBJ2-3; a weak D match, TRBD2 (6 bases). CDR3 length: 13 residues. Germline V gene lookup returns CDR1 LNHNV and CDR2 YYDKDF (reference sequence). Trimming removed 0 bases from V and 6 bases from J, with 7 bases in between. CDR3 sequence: CATSRDRGDTQYF. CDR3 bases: TGTGCCACCAGCAGAGATCGGGGGGATACGCAGTATTTT.

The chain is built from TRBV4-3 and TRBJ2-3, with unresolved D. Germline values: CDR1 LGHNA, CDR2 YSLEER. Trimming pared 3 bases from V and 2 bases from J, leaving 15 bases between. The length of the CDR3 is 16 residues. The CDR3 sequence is CASSHSRKALTDTQYF. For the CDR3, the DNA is TGCGCCAGCAGCCATAGCAGGAAGGCGCTCACAGATACGCAGTATTTT.

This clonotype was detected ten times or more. CDR3 region: CASSLSLGQGYEQYF. The CDR3 DNA reads TGTGCCAGCAGCTTAAGTTTGGGACAGGGATACGAGCAGTACTTC. V and J are TRBV7-2 and TRBJ2-7; 9 nucleotides align to TRBD1. V lost 2 bases, J lost 4 bases, and 6 bases stayed unmatched. CDR1 and CDR2 from the germline V gene are SGHTA and FQGNSA. The CDR3 runs to 15 residues. The whole variable domain, filled in from reference TRBV7-2 and TRBJ2-7, reads GAGVSQSPSNKVTEKGKDVELRCDPISGHTALYWYRQSLGQGLEFLIYFQGNSAPDKSGLPSDRFSAERTGGSVSTLTIQRTQQEDSAVYLCASSLSLGQGYEQYFGPGTRLTVT.

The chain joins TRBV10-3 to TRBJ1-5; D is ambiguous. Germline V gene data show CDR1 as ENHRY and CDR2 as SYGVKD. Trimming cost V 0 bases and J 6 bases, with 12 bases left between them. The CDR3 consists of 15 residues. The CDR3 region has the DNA TGTGCCATCAGTGAGTCGATAGGGCCCAGTCAGCCCCAGCATTTT. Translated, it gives CAISESIGPSQPQHF.

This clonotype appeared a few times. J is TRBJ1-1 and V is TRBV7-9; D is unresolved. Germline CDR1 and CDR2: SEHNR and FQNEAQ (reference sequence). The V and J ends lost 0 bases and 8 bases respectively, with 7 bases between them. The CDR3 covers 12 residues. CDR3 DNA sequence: TGTGCCAGCAGCTTAGCGCTGGGGGAAGCTTTCTTT. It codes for CASSLALGEAFF.